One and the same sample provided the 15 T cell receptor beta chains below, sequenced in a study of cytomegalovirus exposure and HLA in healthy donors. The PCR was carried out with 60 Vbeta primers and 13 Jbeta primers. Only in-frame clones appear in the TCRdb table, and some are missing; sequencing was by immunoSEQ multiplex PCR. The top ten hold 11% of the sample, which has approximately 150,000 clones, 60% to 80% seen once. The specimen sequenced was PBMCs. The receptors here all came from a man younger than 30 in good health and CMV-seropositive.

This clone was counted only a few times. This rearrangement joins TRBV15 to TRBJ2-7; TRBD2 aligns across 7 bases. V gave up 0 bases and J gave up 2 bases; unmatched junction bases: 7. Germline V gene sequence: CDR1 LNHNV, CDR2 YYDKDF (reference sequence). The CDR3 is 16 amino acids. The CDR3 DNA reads TGTGCCACCAGCAGAGATCGGCTGGGAGGGACCTACGAGCAGTACTTC. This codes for CATSRDRLGGTYEQYF.

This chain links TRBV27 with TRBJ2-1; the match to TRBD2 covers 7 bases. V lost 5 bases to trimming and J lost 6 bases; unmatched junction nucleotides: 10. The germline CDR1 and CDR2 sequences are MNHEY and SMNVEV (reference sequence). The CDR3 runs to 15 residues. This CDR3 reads CASSRRTRSSNEQFF. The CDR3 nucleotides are TGTGCCAGCAGTCGGCGGACTAGGAGCTCCAATGAGCAGTTCTTC.

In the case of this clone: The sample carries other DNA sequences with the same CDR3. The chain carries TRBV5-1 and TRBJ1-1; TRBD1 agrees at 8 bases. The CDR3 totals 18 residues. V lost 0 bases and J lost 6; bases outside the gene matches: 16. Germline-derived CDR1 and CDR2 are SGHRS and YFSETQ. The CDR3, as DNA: TGCGCCAGCAGCTTGGGACACCCGGGAGGACAGGGAGGATCTGAAGCTTTCTTT. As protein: CASSLGHPGGQGGSEAFF.

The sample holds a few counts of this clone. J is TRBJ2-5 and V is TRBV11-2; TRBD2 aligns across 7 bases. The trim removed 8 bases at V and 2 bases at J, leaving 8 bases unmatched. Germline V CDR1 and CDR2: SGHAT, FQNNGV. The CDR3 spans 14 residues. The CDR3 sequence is CASSPLAYQETQYF. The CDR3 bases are TGTGCCAGCTCACCACTAGCGTATCAAGAGACCCAGTACTTC.

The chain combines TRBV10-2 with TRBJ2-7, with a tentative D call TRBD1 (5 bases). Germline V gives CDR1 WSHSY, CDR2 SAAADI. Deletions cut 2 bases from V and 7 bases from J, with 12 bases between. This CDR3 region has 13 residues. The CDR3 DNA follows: TGCGCCAGCAGTGAGGGCAGGGTGGGAGAGCAGTACTTC. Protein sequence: CASSEGRVGEQYF.

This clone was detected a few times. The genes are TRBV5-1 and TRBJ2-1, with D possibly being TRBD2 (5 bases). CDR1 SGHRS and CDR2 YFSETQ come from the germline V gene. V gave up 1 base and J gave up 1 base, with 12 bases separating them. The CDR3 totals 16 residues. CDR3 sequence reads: CASSLSEPGSYNEQFF. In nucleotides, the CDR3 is TGCGCCAGCAGCTTGTCTGAGCCGGGGTCCTACAATGAGCAGTTCTTC.

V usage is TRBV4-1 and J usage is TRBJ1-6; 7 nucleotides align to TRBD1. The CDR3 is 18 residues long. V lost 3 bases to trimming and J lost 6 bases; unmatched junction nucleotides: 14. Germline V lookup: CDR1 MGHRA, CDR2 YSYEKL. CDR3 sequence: CASSHNLRDRKFNSPLHF. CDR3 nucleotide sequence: TGCGCCAGCAGCCACAACCTCCGGGACAGAAAATTTAATTCACCCCTCCACTTT.

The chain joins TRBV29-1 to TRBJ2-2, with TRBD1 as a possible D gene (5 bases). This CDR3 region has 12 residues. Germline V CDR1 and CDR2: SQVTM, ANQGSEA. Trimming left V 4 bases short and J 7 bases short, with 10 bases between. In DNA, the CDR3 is TGCAGCGTTGGATCAGGGATCGGGGAGCTGTTTTTT. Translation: CSVGSGIGELFF.

CDR3 amino acids: CASSHQGDSKETQYF. The CDR3 bases are TGTGCCAGCAGCCACCAGGGGGATTCAAAAGAGACCCAGTACTTC. This chain connects TRBV7-9 to TRBJ2-5; TRBD1 matches at 7 bases. Trimming at V came to 5 bases and at J to 3 bases, leaving 9 bases not matched to a gene. Per germline, CDR1 SEHNR and CDR2 FQNEAQ (reference sequence). The CDR3 has 15 residues. Full variable domain (missing parts from reference TRBV7-9 and TRBJ2-5): DTGVSQNPRHKITKRGQNVTFRCDPISEHNRLYWYRQTLGQGPEFLTYFQNEAQLEKSRLLSDRFSAERPKGSFSTLEIQRTEQGDSAMYLCASSHQGDSKETQYFGPGTRLLVL.

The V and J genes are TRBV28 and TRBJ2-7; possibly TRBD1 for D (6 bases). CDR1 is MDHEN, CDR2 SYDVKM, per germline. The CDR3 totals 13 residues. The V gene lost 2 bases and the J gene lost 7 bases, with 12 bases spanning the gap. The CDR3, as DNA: TGTGCCAGCAGTTTACCTCCCCAGGGGGAGCAGTACTTC. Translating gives CASSLPPQGEQYF.

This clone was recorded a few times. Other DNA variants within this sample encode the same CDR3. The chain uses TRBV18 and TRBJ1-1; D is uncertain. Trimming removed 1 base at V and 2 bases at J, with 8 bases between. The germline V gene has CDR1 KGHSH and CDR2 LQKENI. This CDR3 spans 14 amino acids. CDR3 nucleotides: TGTGCCAGCTCACCACTGGGAGGAAACACTGAAGCTTTCTTT. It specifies CASSPLGGNTEAFF.

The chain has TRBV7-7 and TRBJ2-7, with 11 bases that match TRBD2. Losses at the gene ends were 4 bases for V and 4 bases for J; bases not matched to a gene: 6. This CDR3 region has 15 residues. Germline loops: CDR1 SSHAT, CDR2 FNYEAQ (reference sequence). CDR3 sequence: CASSSGLAGPYEQYF. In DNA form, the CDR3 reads TGTGCCAGCAGCTCTGGACTAGCGGGTCCTTACGAGCAGTACTTC.

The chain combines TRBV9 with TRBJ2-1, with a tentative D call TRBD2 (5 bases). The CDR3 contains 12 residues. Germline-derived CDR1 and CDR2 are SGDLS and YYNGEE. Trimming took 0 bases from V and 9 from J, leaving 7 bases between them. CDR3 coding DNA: TGTGCCAGCAGCGTAGCGGGAAGTGAGCAGTTCTTC. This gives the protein CASSVAGSEQFF.

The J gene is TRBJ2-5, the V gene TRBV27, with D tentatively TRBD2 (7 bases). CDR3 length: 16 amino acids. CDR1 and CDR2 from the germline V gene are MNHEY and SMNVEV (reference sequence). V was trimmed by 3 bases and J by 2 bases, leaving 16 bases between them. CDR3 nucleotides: TGTGCCAGCAGTTTTTCGGCGGGGAGGGGGCAAGAGACCCAGTACTTC. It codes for CASSFSAGRGQETQYF.

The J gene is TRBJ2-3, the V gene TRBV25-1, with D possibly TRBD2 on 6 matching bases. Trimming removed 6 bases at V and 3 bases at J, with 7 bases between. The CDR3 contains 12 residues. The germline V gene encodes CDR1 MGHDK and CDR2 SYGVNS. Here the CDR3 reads CASRRDTDTQYF. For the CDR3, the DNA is TGTGCCAGCAGGCGGGATACAGATACGCAGTATTTT.